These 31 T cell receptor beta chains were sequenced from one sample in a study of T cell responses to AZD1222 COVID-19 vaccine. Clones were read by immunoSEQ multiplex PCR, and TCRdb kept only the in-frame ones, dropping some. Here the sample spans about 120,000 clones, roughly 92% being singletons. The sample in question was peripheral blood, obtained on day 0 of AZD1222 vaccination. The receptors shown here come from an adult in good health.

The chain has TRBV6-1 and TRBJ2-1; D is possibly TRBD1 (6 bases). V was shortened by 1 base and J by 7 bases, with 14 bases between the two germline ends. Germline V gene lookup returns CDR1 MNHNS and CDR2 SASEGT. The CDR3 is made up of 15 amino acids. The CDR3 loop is CASSEGSGQRNEQFF. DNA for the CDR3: TGTGCCAGCAGTGAAGGTTCGGGACAACGGAATGAGCAGTTCTTC.

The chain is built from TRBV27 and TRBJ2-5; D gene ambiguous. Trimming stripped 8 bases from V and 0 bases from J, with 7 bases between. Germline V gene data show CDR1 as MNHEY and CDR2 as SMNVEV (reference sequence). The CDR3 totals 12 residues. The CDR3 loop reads CASGRYQETQYF. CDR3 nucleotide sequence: TGTGCCAGCGGACGGTACCAAGAGACCCAGTACTTC.

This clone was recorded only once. For the CDR3, the DNA is TGTGCCAGCAGCCAAGATAGGGGGGAGCTGTTTTTT. Amino acid sequence: CASSQDRGELFF. This chain joins TRBV3-1 (or the pseudogene TRBV3-2) and TRBJ2-2; unclear D gene. This CDR3 comprises 12 residues. Germline-derived CDR1 and CDR2 are LGHDT and YNNKEL (reference sequence). With 0 bases removed from V and 8 bases from J, the gap between germline ends came to 4 bases.

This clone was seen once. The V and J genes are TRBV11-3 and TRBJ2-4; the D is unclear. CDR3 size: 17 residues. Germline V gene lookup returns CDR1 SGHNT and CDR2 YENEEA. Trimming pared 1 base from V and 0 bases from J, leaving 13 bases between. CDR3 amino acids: CASSLGLTDLAKNIQYF. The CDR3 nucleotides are TGTGCCAGCAGCTTAGGGTTAACAGATTTAGCCAAAAACATTCAGTACTTC.

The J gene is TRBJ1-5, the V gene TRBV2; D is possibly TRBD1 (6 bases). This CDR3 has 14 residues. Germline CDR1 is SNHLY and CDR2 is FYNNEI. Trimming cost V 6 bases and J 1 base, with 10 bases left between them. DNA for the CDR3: TGTGCCAGCAGGGGGGGCCTAAGCAATCAGCCCCAGCATTTT. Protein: CASRGGLSNQPQHF.

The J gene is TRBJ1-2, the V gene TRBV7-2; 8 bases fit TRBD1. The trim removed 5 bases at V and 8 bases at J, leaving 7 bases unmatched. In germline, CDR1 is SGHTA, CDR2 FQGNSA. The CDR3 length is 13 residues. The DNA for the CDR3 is TGTGCCAGCAGCGCAAGGACAGGGTGGGGCTACACCTTC. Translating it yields CASSARTGWGYTF.

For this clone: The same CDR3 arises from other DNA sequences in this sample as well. Here the CDR3 DNA reads TGTGCCAGCAGCTTAGCCGGGTCCTATGGCTACACCTTC. Translating gives CASSLAGSYGYTF. The rearrangement joins TRBV7-9 to TRBJ1-2; D is unclear. The germline V gene encodes CDR1 SEHNR and CDR2 FQNEAQ (reference sequence). Between the trimmed V and J ends, which lost 0 bases and 4 bases, there was a span of 6 bases. The CDR3 is 13 amino acids.

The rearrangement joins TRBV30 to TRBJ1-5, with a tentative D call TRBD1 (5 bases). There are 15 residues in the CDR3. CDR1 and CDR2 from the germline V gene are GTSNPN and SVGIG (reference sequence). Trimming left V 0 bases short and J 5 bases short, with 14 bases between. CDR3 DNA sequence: TGTGCCTGGAGTGTATTGGAGGGGAGGGATCAGCCCCAGCATTTT. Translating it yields CAWSVLEGRDQPQHF. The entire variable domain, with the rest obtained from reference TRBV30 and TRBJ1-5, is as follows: SQTIHQWPATLVQPVGSPLSLECTVEGTSNPNLYWYRQAAGRGLQLLFYSVGIGQISSEVPQNLSASRPQDRQFILSSKKLLLSDSGFYLCAWSVLEGRDQPQHFGDGTRLSIL.

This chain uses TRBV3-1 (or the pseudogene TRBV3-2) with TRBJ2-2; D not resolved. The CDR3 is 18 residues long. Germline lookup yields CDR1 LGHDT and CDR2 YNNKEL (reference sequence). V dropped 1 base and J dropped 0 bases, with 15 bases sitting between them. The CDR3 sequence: CASSQGPARRANTGELFF. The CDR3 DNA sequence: TGTGCCAGCAGCCAAGGTCCTGCTAGAAGGGCGAACACCGGGGAGCTGTTTTTT.

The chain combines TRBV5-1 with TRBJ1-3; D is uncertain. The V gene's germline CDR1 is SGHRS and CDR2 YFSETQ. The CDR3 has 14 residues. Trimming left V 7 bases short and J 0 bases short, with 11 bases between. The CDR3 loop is CASGLGLSGNTIYF. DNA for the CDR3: TGCGCCAGCGGATTAGGCCTCTCTGGAAACACCATATATTTT. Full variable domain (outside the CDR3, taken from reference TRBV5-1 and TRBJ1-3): KAGVTQTPRYLIKTRGQQVTLSCSPISGHRSVSWYQQTPGQGLQFLFEYFSETQRNKGNFPGRFSGRQFSNSRSEMNVSTLELGDSALYLCASGLGLSGNTIYFGEGSWLTVV.

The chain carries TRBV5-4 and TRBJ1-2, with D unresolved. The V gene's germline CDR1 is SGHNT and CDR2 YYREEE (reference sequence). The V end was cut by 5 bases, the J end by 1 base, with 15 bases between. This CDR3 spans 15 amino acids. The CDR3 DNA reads TGTGCCAGCAGGCCGGGAGGCGCCCGTAACTATGGCTACACCTTC. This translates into CASRPGGARNYGYTF.

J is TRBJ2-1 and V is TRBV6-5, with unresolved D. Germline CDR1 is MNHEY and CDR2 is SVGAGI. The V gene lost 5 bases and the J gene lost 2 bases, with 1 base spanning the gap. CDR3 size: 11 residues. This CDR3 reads CASSPYNEQFF. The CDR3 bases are TGTGCCAGCAGTCCCTACAATGAGCAGTTCTTC.

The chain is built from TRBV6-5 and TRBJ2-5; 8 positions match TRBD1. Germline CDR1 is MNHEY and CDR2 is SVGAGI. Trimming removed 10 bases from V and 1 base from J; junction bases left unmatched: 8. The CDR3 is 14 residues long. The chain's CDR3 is CATQGRGLQETQYF. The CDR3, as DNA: TGTGCCACCCAGGGCAGGGGGCTCCAAGAGACCCAGTACTTC.

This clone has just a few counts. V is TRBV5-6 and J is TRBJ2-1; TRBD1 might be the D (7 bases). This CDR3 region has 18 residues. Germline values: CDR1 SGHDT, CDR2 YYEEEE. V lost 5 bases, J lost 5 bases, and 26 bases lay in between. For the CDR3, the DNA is TGTGCCAGCAGACATACAACGTCTGGGGCCAGGGGGGACAATGAGCAGTTCTTC. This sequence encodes CASRHTTSGARGDNEQFF.

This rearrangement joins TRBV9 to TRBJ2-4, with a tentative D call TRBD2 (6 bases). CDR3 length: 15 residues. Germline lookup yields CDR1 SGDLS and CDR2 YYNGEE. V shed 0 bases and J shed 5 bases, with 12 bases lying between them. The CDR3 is CASSVGGATENIQYF. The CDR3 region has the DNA TGTGCCAGCAGCGTAGGCGGGGCTACCGAAAACATTCAGTACTTC.

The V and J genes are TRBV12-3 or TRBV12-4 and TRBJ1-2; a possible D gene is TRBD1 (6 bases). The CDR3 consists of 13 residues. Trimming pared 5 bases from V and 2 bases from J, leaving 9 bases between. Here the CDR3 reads CASSNRENYGYTF. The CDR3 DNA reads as TGTGCCAGCAGTAACAGGGAAAACTATGGCTACACCTTC.

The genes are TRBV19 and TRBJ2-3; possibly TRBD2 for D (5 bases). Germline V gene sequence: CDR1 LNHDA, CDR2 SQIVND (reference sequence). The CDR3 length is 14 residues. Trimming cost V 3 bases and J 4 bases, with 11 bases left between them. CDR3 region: CASSIGVVADTQYF. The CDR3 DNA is TGTGCCAGTAGTATCGGGGTAGTTGCAGATACGCAGTATTTT.

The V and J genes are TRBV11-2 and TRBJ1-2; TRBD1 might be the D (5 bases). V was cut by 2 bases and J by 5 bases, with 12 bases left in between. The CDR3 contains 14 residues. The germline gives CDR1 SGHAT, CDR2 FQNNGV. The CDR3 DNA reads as TGTGCCAGCAGCTTATGGGGCAGGGAGTATGGCTACACCTTC. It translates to CASSLWGREYGYTF. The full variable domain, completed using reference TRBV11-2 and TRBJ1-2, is EAGVAQSPRYKIIEKRQSVAFWCNPISGHATLYWYQQILGQGPKLLIQFQNNGVVDDSQLPKDRFSAERLKGVDSTLKIQPAKLEDSAVYLCASSLWGREYGYTFGSGTRLTVV.

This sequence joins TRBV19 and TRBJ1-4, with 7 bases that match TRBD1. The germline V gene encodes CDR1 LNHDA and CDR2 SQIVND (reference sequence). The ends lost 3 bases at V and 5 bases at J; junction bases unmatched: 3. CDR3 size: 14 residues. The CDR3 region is CASSMGQLNEKLFF. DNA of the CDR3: TGTGCCAGTAGTATGGGACAGTTAAATGAAAAACTGTTTTTT.

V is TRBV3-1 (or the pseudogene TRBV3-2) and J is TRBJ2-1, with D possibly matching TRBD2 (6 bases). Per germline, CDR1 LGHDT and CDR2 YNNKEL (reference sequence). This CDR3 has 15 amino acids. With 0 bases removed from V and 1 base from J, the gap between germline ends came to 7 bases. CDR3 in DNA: TGTGCCAGCAGCCAAGATCGGGGGTCCTACAATGAGCAGTTCTTC. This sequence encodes CASSQDRGSYNEQFF.

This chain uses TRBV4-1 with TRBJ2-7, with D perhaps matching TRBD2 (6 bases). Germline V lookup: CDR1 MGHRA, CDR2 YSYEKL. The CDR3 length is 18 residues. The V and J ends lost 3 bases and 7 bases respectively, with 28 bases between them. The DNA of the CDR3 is TGCGCCAGCAGCCATAGATCGGGAGCCATGGGGCCGAGACTGGAGCAGTACTTC. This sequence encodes CASSHRSGAMGPRLEQYF.

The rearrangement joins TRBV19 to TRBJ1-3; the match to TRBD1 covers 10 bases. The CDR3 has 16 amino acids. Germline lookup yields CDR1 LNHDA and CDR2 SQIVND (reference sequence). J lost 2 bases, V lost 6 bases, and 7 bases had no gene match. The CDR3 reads CASRFEGTGAGNTIYF. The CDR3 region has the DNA TGTGCCAGTAGATTTGAGGGGACAGGGGCTGGAAACACCATATATTTT.

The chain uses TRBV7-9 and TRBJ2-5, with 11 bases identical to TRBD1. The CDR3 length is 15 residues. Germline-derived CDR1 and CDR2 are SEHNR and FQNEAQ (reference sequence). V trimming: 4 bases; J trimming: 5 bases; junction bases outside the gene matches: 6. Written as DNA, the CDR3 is TGTGCCAGCAGCTGGGGACAGGGGGTTCTGGAGACCCAGTACTTC. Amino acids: CASSWGQGVLETQYF.

The CDR3, as DNA: TGTGCCAGCAGTTTATTCCTAGAGACCCAGTACTTC. It yields the protein CASSLFLETQYF. V and J are TRBV28 and TRBJ2-5; the D is unclear. The V gene lost 1 base and the J gene lost 4 bases, with 4 bases spanning the gap. The germline V gene encodes CDR1 MDHEN and CDR2 SYDVKM. The CDR3 is 12 residues long.

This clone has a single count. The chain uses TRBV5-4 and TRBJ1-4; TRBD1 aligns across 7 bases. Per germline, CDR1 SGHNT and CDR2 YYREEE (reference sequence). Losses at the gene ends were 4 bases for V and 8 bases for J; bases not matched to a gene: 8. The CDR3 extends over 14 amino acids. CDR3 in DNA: TGTGCCAGCAGCCAGACAGGGATTCGGGAAAAACTGTTTTTT. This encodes CASSQTGIREKLFF.

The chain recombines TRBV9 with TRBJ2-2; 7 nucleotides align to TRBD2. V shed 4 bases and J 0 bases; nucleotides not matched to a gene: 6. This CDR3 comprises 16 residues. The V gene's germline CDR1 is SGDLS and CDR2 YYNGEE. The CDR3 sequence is CASSPMGGTNTGELFF. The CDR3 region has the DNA TGTGCCAGCAGCCCCATGGGGGGGACGAACACCGGGGAGCTGTTTTTT.

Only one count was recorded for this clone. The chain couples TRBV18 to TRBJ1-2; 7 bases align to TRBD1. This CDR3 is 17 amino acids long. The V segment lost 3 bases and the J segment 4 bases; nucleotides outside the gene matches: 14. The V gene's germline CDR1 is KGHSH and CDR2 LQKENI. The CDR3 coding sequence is TGTGCCAGCTCACCTCGACCGGACAGGAGTGGATCCTATGGCTACACCTTC. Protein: CASSPRPDRSGSYGYTF. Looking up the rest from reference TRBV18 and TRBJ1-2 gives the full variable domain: NAGVMQNPRHLVRRRGQEARLRCSPMKGHSHVYWYRQLPEEGLKFMVYLQKENIIDESGMPKERFSAEFPKEGPSILRIQQVVRGDSAAYFCASSPRPDRSGSYGYTFGSGTRLTVV.

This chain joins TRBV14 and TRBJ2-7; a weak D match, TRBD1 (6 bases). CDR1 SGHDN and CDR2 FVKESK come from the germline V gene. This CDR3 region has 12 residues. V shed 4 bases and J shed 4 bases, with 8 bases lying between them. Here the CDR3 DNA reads TGTGCCAGCAGCCGGACAGTTTACGAGCAGTACTTC. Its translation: CASSRTVYEQYF.

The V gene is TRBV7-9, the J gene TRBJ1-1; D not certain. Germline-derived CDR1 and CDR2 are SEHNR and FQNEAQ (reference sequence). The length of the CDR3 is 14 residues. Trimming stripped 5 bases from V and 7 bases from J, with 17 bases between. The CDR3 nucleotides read TGTGCCAGCAGCCGTGGATATCTTAGTAATGAAGCTTTCTTT. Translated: CASSRGYLSNEAFF.

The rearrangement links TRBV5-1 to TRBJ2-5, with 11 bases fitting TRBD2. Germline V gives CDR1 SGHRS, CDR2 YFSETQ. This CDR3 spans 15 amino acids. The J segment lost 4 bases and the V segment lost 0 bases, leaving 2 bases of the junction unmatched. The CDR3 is CASSLALAGVETQYF. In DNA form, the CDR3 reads TGCGCCAGCAGCTTGGCACTAGCGGGAGTAGAGACCCAGTACTTC.

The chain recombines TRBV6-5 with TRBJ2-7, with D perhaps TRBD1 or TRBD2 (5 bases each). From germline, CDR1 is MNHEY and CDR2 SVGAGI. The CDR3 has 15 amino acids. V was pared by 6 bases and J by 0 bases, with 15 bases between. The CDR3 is CASSSGTASSYEQYV. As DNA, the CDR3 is TGTGCCAGCAGCTCCGGGACCGCGAGCTCCTACGAGCAGTACGTC.